This T cell receptor (beta chain) was sequenced during a study of shared clonotypes between healthy human individuals. Study conclusions and caveats: Enrolling few donors narrowed the genetic and exposure-history diversity that was represented.

Germline trimming cut 3 bases from V and 3 bases from J; bases unmatched to any gene: 12. The CDR3 has 18 residues. Germline V gives CDR1 ENHRY, CDR2 SYGVKD. Ten immunoSEQ deep assay plates were used to sequence unsorted PBMC DNA. TCRdb's table, derived via immunoSEQ multiplex PCR, lists solely in-frame clones and lacks some. The data show approximately 510,000 clones, less than 85% seen once. The donors, all of them Caucasian adults, lived in Nashville, Tennessee. Unsorted samples relied on tens of millions of PBMCs, which served as the source of genomic DNA. A single count supports this clone. The antigen remains undetermined.

Sequencing input: PBMCs. The chain recombines TRBV10-3 with TRBJ2-3; the match to TRBD2 covers 10 bases. This receptor was identified in a woman in her thirties or forties in good health. Some clones in this sample may be carry-over from other donors' samples. The CDR3 loop reads CAISDESSGSSRTDTQYF. The CDR3 nucleotides read TGTGCCATCAGTGATGAATCTAGCGGGAGCAGCAGAACAGATACGCAGTATTTT.